This T cell receptor beta chain was retrieved from a study of T cells in Graves' hyperthyroidism and ophthalmopathy. Inclusion characteristics of ophthalmopathy patients comprised a Clinical Activity Score of at least 3, a NOSPECS grade of at least 4, and duration under 3 months. Diagnostic decisions used clinical symptoms, serum thyroxine and TRAb, thyroid ultrasound and orbital computed tomography. The CDR3 spans 15 residues. The V and J ends lost 1 base and 2 bases, in that order; junction bases with no gene match: 3. CDR1 is DFQATT and CDR2 is SNEGSKA in the germline V gene (reference sequence). Ten or more counts support this clonotype. The TCR beta CDR3 regions underwent amplification using RNA transcripts as the source. The HTBI primer set was used in a first-round RT-PCR of the TCR CDR3. TCRdb re-analysed the multiplex PCR reads in MiXCR, keeping a single row per CDR3 protein. The table records about 600,000 distinct CDR3 sequences, 12% to 15% of them present only once.

This chain links TRBV20-1 with TRBJ2-5, with TRBD2 matching over 11 bases. Material for sequencing was blood. This clonotype originated in a young woman with Graves' ophthalmopathy. CDR3 protein: CSARVLAGEQETQYF. The CDR3 DNA is TGCAGTGCTAGAGTACTAGCGGGAGAGCAAGAGACCCAGTACTTC.